Listed below are T cell receptor beta chains from one sample, sequenced in a study of blood T cell repertoires in COVID-19. Generated by immunoSEQ multiplex PCR, the TCRdb table keeps only in-frame clones and is missing some. The data contain roughly 72,000 clones, 79% of them singletons. The sequencing input was peripheral blood. The receptors derive from an elderly woman with active or convalescent COVID-19. Each CDR3 is given without its conserved first and last residue. A D gene is named only where the DNA matches it firmly.

v_call: TRBV7-3
d_call: TRBD2
cdr3_aa: ASRTSGRADEQF

v_call: TRBV28
d_call: .
cdr3_aa: ASSPGQGISGANVLT

v_call: TRBV6-2/TRBV6-3
d_call: .
cdr3_aa: ASSYPTGRDTGELF

v_call: TRBV27
d_call: .
cdr3_aa: ASSPLSNPAAPLH

v_call: TRBV5-5
d_call: TRBD2
cdr3_aa: ASSKAGGPVNEQF

v_call: TRBV18
d_call: .
cdr3_aa: ASSPYAGSNTDTQY

v_call: TRBV25-1
d_call: TRBD1
cdr3_aa: ASSAQGSYGYT

v_call: TRBV28
d_call: TRBD2
cdr3_aa: ASSRLKSGLAGVYEQY

v_call: TRBV18
d_call: .
cdr3_aa: ASSPTGNTEAF

v_call: TRBV25-1
d_call: .
cdr3_aa: ASSEQGGSYGYT

v_call: TRBV28
d_call: TRBD2
cdr3_aa: ASSEPRGTNNEQF

v_call: TRBV7-2
d_call: .
cdr3_aa: ASSLGTGTTNTGELF

v_call: TRBV29-1
d_call: .
cdr3_aa: SVTIAWGFTEAF

v_call: TRBV6-4
d_call: TRBD1
cdr3_aa: ASSKGTGGNYGYT

v_call: TRBV10-3
d_call: .
cdr3_aa: AINPDSATEAF

v_call: TRBV4-2
d_call: .
cdr3_aa: AGSKGATNEKLF

v_call: TRBV29-1
d_call: .
cdr3_aa: SVGSAVRQY

v_call: TRBV5-4
d_call: .
cdr3_aa: ASSLGTAVGVGETQY

v_call: TRBV18
d_call: TRBD1
cdr3_aa: ASSLDRGTGNEQF

v_call: TRBV5-1
d_call: TRBD1
cdr3_aa: ASSLDRGRLYGYT

v_call: TRBV2
d_call: TRBD2
cdr3_aa: ASRGERGSYNEQF

v_call: TRBV18
d_call: TRBD1
cdr3_aa: ASSPPGQYNSPLH

v_call: TRBV25-1
d_call: .
cdr3_aa: ASKESGANVLT

v_call: TRBV5-6
d_call: .
cdr3_aa: ASSFPQNGNTIY

v_call: TRBV4-3
d_call: .
cdr3_aa: ASSQDFLTTPQEAF

v_call: TRBV19
d_call: TRBD2
cdr3_aa: ASSSIEGLRTH

v_call: TRBV14
d_call: TRBD1
cdr3_aa: ASSQDILDRGNEKLF

v_call: TRBV10-1
d_call: TRBD1
cdr3_aa: ASRAEPGQCGTGELF

v_call: TRBV4-2
d_call: .
cdr3_aa: ASSQDLQGIGETQY

v_call: TRBV27
d_call: .
cdr3_aa: ASSFNRGYEQY

v_call: TRBV10-3
d_call: TRBD1
cdr3_aa: AIASRTGDSYEQY

v_call: TRBV28
d_call: .
cdr3_aa: ATTNNPREANYGYT

v_call: TRBV9
d_call: TRBD1
cdr3_aa: ASSAGTGQKLF

v_call: TRBV15
d_call: TRBD1
cdr3_aa: ATSPRTGVAETQY

v_call: TRBV6-5
d_call: .
cdr3_aa: ASSYRETQY

v_call: TRBV9
d_call: .
cdr3_aa: ASSVASGKAF

v_call: TRBV14
d_call: .
cdr3_aa: ASSQTGFRELF

v_call: TRBV19
d_call: .
cdr3_aa: ASSIRDTSSYEQY

v_call: TRBV7-9
d_call: TRBD2
cdr3_aa: ASSLAGTSTYEQY

v_call: TRBV7-2
d_call: TRBD1
cdr3_aa: ASSPRDRYTDTQY

v_call: TRBV27
d_call: TRBD1
cdr3_aa: ASSLNRGGSPLH